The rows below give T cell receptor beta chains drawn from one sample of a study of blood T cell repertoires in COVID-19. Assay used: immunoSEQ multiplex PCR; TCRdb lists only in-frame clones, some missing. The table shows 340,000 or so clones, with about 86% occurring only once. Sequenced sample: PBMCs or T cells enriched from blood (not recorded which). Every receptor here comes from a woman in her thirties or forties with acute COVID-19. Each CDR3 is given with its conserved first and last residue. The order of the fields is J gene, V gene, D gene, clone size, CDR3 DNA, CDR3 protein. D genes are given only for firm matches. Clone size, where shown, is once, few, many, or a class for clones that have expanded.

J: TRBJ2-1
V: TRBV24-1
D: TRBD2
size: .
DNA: TGTGCCACCAGCCTAGCGGGAGGAGGTGAGCAGTTCTTC
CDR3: CATSLAGGGEQFF

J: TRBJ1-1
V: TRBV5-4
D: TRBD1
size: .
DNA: TGTGCCAGCAGCTCAAACCGGGACAGTGAAGCTTTCTTT
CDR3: CASSSNRDSEAFF

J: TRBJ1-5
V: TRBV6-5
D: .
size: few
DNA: TGTGCCAGCGGGCAGGTTAGCAATCAGCCCCAGCATTTT
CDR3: CASGQVSNQPQHF

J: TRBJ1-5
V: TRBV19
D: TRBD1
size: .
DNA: TGTGCCAGTAGTATTAGCTCTAAGGGACAGGGTTGGGGCCAGCCCCAGCATTTT
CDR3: CASSISSKGQGWGQPQHF

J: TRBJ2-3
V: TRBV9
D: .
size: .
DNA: TGTGCCAGCAGCGTAGAACCTAGCTCAGATACGCAGTATTTT
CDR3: CASSVEPSSDTQYF

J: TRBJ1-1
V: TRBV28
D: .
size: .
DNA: TGTGCCAGCAGTTTAAATCAACAGGAAGCTTTCTTT
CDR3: CASSLNQQEAFF

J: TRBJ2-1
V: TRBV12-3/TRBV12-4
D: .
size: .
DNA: TGTGCCAGCAGTTATTCTCCCTCCGAGCAGTTCTTC
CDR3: CASSYSPSEQFF

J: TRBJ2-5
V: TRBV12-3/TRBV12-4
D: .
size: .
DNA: TGTGCCAGCTCTGGGGCAGGGATTGAGACCCAGTACTTC
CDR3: CASSGAGIETQYF

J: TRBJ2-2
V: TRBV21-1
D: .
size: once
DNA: TGTGCCAGCGGTACAGGGAGGGGCACCGGGGAGCTGTTTTTT
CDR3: CASGTGRGTGELFF

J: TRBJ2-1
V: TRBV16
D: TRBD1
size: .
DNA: TGTGCCAGCAGTAACAGGGGACAGGCCGATGAGCAGTTCTTC
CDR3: CASSNRGQADEQFF

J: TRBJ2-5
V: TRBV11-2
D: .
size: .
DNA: TGTGCCAGCAGCTTAGCGGAGACCCAGTACTTC
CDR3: CASSLAETQYF

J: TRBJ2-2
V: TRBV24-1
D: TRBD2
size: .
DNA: TGTGCCACCAGTGACCCAACTAGCGGGGGGGCCGGTACCGGGGAGCTGTTTTTT
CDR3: CATSDPTSGGAGTGELFF

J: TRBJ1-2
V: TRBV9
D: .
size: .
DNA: TGTGCCAGCAGCGTAGATGGCAGGGCCCCGTCCTATGGCTACACCTTC
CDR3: CASSVDGRAPSYGYTF

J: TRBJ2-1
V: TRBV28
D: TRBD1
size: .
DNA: TGTGCCAGCAGTCTCGGGACAGGGCCCAATGAGCAGTTCTTC
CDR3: CASSLGTGPNEQFF